This TCR beta chain was sequenced for a study of early T cells in non-severe SARS-CoV-2 infection. CDR1 is LGHDT, CDR2 YNNKEL, per germline (reference sequence). The CDR3 totals 13 residues. V lost 4 bases, J lost 6 bases, and 3 bases stayed unmatched. Notes on the study in general: The matching step, a VDJdb search, favored anti-spike CD8 responses and missed private and CD4 specificities.

Attached unique molecular identifiers marked individual cDNA molecules. From the 5' RACE reads, TCRdb called clonotypes with MiXCR, one entry per CDR3 protein. This sample yields 36,000 or so distinct CDR3 sequences, of which around 4.3% are seen a single time; approximately 5.8% belongs to the top ten. This clonotype showed up many times. Its antigen is currently unknown. This chain links TRBV3-1 with TRBJ2-7, with 10 bases lining up with TRBD2. The sequenced sample consisted of whole blood. The TCR was taken from an adult who was a healthcare worker with PCR-confirmed SARS-CoV-2 infection or an uninfected control (not recorded which). DNA of the CDR3: TGTGCCAGCAGCCTCTCTAGCGGGGGCGAGCAGTACTTC. Residues: CASSLSSGGEQYF.